These 23 T cell receptor beta chains share one sample of origin, sequenced in a study of neoadjuvant anti-PD-1 for oral cavity cancer. Clones were read by immunoSEQ multiplex PCR, and TCRdb kept only the in-frame ones, dropping some. Altogether 9,600 or so clones are present, around 66% being singletons, with the ten largest covering approximately 3.5%. Time point of the sample: after neoadjuvant nivolumab, at surgical resection. The material was PBMCs, obtained after nivolumab (anti-PD-1) treatment. Receptor source: a person aged 40 to 85 with oral cavity squamous cell carcinoma.

The chain has TRBV15 and TRBJ2-6; 8 nucleotides agree with TRBD1. The germline V gene has CDR1 LNHNV and CDR2 YYDKDF (reference sequence). V gave up 0 bases and J gave up 1 base; unmatched junction bases: 8. CDR3 length equals 19 residues. Written as DNA, the CDR3 is TGTGCCACCAGCAGAGATTTGGACAGGGTGGCGTCTGGGGCCAACGTCCTGACTTTC. Residues: CATSRDLDRVASGANVLTF.

This rearrangement joins TRBV15 to TRBJ2-5; D gene uncertain. Trimming removed 1 base from V and 6 bases from J, with 6 bases in between. Per the germline V gene, CDR1 is LNHNV and CDR2 is YYDKDF (reference sequence). This CDR3 has 12 amino acids. The CDR3 spells CATSRADKTQYF. The DNA for the CDR3 is TGTGCCACCAGCAGAGCCGACAAGACCCAGTACTTC.

The chain links TRBV28 to TRBJ1-2; a possible D gene is TRBD1 (6 bases). Germline lookup yields CDR1 MDHEN and CDR2 SYDVKM. Trimming took 10 bases from V and 6 from J, leaving 15 bases between them. The CDR3 loop spans 12 amino acids. The CDR3: CATRVGGDGYTF. CDR3 DNA sequence: TGTGCCACCAGAGTCGGGGGCGATGGCTACACCTTC.

The CDR3 DNA is TGTGCCAGTAGGGTGAAGGACAATCAGCCCCAGCATTTT. It specifies CASRVKDNQPQHF. The chain links TRBV19 to TRBJ1-5; no firm D call. Per the germline V gene, CDR1 is LNHDA and CDR2 is SQIVND (reference sequence). CDR3 size: 13 residues. V gave up 6 bases and J gave up 3 bases, with 9 bases separating them.

This chain connects TRBV7-8 to TRBJ1-3; D unclear. V was clipped by 3 bases and J by 8 bases, with 5 bases between them. Germline CDR1 reads SGHVS; CDR2 reads FQNEAQ. This CDR3 comprises 11 residues. The CDR3 DNA reads TGTGCCAGCAGCTTCGGGGACACCATATATTTT. Protein sequence: CASSFGDTIYF.

In its sample, this clone was seen once. This chain links TRBV28 with TRBJ2-7; D perhaps matches TRBD1 (5 bases). The CDR3 contains 13 residues. The V end was cut by 6 bases, the J end by 3 bases, with 12 bases between. Looked up from germline, CDR1 is MDHEN and CDR2 is SYDVKM. CDR3 amino acids: CASSLRTNYEQYF. The CDR3 DNA is TGTGCCAGCAGCCTTCGGACAAACTACGAGCAGTACTTC.

The chain recombines TRBV6-1 with TRBJ1-3; 9 nucleotides agree with TRBD1. This CDR3 comprises 15 residues. J gave up 3 bases and V 6 bases, and 6 bases lay outside the gene matches. The germline V gene has CDR1 MNHNS and CDR2 SASEGT. This chain's CDR3 is CASRDRGKSGNTIYF. CDR3 nucleotides: TGTGCCAGCAGGGACAGGGGAAAGAGTGGAAACACCATATATTTT.

This clone was seen a few times. V usage is TRBV29-1 and J usage is TRBJ1-4; D remains ambiguous. The CDR3 totals 11 residues. In germline, CDR1 is SQVTM, CDR2 ANQGSEA. The V end was cut by 6 bases, the J end by 2 bases, with 4 bases between. The DNA for the CDR3 is TGCAGCGTCAGGACTAATGAAAAACTGTTTTTT. It encodes CSVRTNEKLFF.

The count of this clone is one. The V gene is TRBV7-3, the J gene TRBJ2-3, with D unresolved. CDR3 length equals 14 residues. V was trimmed by 1 base and J by 1 base, leaving 6 bases between them. Germline values: CDR1 SGHTA, CDR2 FQGTGA. The CDR3 reads CASSLNPRTDTQYF. DNA for the CDR3: TGTGCCAGCAGCTTAAATCCCCGCACAGATACGCAGTATTTT.

V and J are TRBV7-8 and TRBJ1-5, with 7 positions matching TRBD1. This CDR3 region has 15 residues. The J segment lost 3 bases and the V segment lost 2 bases, leaving 4 bases of the junction unmatched. Germline V CDR1 and CDR2: SGHVS, FQNEAQ. CDR3 bases: TGTGCCAGCAGCTTAACGACAGGGTCCAATCAGCCCCAGCATTTT. Protein product: CASSLTTGSNQPQHF.

The gene calls are TRBV30 and TRBJ1-5, with TRBD1 matching over 8 bases. CDR3 length: 14 amino acids. CDR1 and CDR2 (germline): GTSNPN, SVGIG (reference sequence). J gave up 2 bases and V 3 bases, and 3 bases lay outside the gene matches. The CDR3 DNA is TGTGCCTGGAGCCGGGGACAGGGCAATCAGCCCCAGCATTTT. This encodes CAWSRGQGNQPQHF.

This chain connects TRBV4-1 to TRBJ1-1; no clear D gene. Germline lookup yields CDR1 MGHRA and CDR2 YSYEKL. V was trimmed by 2 bases and J by 1 base, leaving 8 bases between them. This CDR3 has 14 residues. The CDR3 loop reads CASSQIRSNTEAFF. DNA of the CDR3: TGCGCCAGCAGCCAAATACGGTCGAACACTGAAGCTTTCTTT.

The chain uses TRBV27 and TRBJ2-1; TRBD2 aligns across 7 bases. The CDR3 spans 14 residues. With V trimmed by 6 bases and J by 10 bases, 12 bases remained unmatched. Germline V gene data show CDR1 as MNHEY and CDR2 as SMNVEV (reference sequence). CDR3 protein: CASSLGGYAGEQFF. CDR3 nucleotide sequence: TGTGCCAGCAGCCTCGGGGGGTATGCGGGCGAGCAGTTCTTC.

This clone was seen a handful of times. This chain uses TRBV2 with TRBJ1-4; D is possibly TRBD1 (6 bases). Germline CDR1 is SNHLY and CDR2 is FYNNEI. V lost 8 bases, J lost 2 bases, and 12 bases lay in between. The CDR3 has 14 amino acids. CDR3 nucleotide sequence: TGTGCCAGCTCTGGGGGCAGCACTAATGAAAAACTGTTTTTT. This sequence encodes CASSGGSTNEKLFF.

This rearrangement joins TRBV5-4 to TRBJ2-7, with D possibly matching TRBD1 (6 bases). Germline loops: CDR1 SGHNT, CDR2 YYREEE (reference sequence). V lost 6 bases and J 3 bases, leaving 10 bases between the germline ends. The CDR3 sequence is 12 residues long. The CDR3 coding sequence is TGTGCCAGCAATTCGGACAGCTACGAGCAGTACTTC. Translated: CASNSDSYEQYF.

The chain combines TRBV5-6 with TRBJ1-1, with D uncertain. This CDR3 is 14 amino acids long. Germline V gene lookup returns CDR1 SGHDT and CDR2 YYEEEE. V lost 4 bases and J lost 5, with 15 bases in between. CDR3 region: CASSRLLKDTEAFF. The CDR3 region has the DNA TGTGCCAGCAGCAGACTCCTTAAGGATACTGAAGCTTTCTTT.

The chain is built from TRBV5-1 and TRBJ1-2; TRBD1 aligns across 8 bases. CDR1 and CDR2 (germline): SGHRS, YFSETQ. The CDR3 is 14 amino acids. The J segment lost 6 bases and the V segment lost 1 base, leaving 5 bases of the junction unmatched. The CDR3 loop is CASSLRQGSDGYTF. The CDR3 nucleotides read TGCGCCAGCAGCTTGCGACAGGGGTCTGATGGCTACACCTTC.

As regards this clone: Compared with germline, one end of the junction differs, possibly owing to a read error. The rearrangement uses TRBV14 and TRBJ2-3; D gene unclear. The germline V gene has CDR1 SGHDN and CDR2 FVKESK. CDR3 length: 15 residues. The DNA of the CDR3 is TGTGCCAGCAGCCAAGACATCATCAGTGTAGATACGCAGTGTTTT. It specifies CASSQDIISVDTQCF. Complete variable domain (other parts from reference TRBV14 and TRBJ2-3): EAGVTQFPSHSVIEKGQTVTLRCDPISGHDNLYWYRRVMGKEIKFLLHFVKESKQDESGMPNNRFLAERTGGTYSTLKVQPAELEDSGVYFCASSQDIISVDTQCFGPGTRLTVL.

The V and J genes are TRBV6-5 and TRBJ2-2; D might be TRBD1 (5 bases). Trimming cost V 4 bases and J 1 base, with 7 bases left between them. This CDR3 contains 14 residues. Germline CDR1 MNHEY, CDR2 SVGAGI. CDR3 nucleotides: TGTGCCAGCAGTTCTACAGGGAACACCGGGGAGCTGTTTTTT. This encodes CASSSTGNTGELFF.

The gene calls are TRBV27 and TRBJ1-5, with D possibly matching TRBD1 (5 bases). V lost 3 bases and J 1 base, leaving 7 bases between the germline ends. The germline gives CDR1 MNHEY, CDR2 SMNVEV (reference sequence). The CDR3 has 14 residues. CDR3: CASSLAGSNQPQHF. The CDR3 DNA follows: TGTGCCAGCAGTTTGGCAGGGAGCAATCAGCCCCAGCATTTT.

This clone was seen once. The chain joins TRBV27 to TRBJ1-5; TRBD1 aligns across 7 bases. V was clipped by 2 bases and J by 7 bases; unmatched bases: 11. CDR1 is MNHEY and CDR2 is SMNVEV in the germline V gene (reference sequence). The CDR3 is 16 amino acids. The DNA for the CDR3 is TGTGCCAGCAGTTTAATCGGTCAGGGGGTACAGCAGCCCCAGCATTTT. Protein product: CASSLIGQGVQQPQHF.

This rearrangement joins TRBV9 to TRBJ1-1; 9 bases are shared with TRBD1. From germline, CDR1 is SGDLS and CDR2 YYNGEE. Trimming at V came to 3 bases and at J to 5 bases, leaving 2 bases not matched to a gene. There are 13 residues in the CDR3. The CDR3 protein is CASSDRGRTEAFF. The CDR3 DNA sequence: TGTGCCAGCAGCGACAGGGGGCGGACTGAAGCTTTCTTT.

This chain connects TRBV11-2 to TRBJ2-7; D ambiguous. Trimming left V 1 base short and J 5 bases short, with 6 bases between. CDR1 is SGHAT and CDR2 is FQNNGV in the germline V gene. The CDR3 runs to 12 residues. The CDR3: CASSLASHEQYF. CDR3 DNA sequence: TGTGCCAGCAGCTTAGCGAGTCACGAGCAGTACTTC.